Each of the 10 T cell receptor beta chains below was sequenced from the same sample in a study of cytomegalovirus exposure and HLA in healthy donors. 60 Vbeta and 13 Jbeta primers were used in PCR. Method: immunoSEQ multiplex PCR; TCRdb's copy keeps in-frame clones and lacks some. The profile shows 150,000 to 200,000 clones, around four fifths of them singletons. What was sequenced was PBMCs. All receptors come from a woman between 45 and 60 years old in good health and CMV-seropositive.

In its sample, this clone was seen a few times. The chain is built from TRBV7-2 and TRBJ2-3; TRBD2 aligns across 8 bases. J lost 3 bases, V lost 6 bases, and 5 bases had no gene match. This CDR3 region has 14 residues. The germline CDR1 and CDR2 sequences are SGHTA and FQGNSA. In nucleotides, the CDR3 is TGTGCCAGCAGGCGCCAGCGGGGGACAGATACGCAGTATTTT. This codes for CASRRQRGTDTQYF.

This clone has a single count. The chain recombines TRBV7-2 with TRBJ2-5; D remains unclear. Trimming cost V 4 bases and J 14 bases, with 17 bases left between them. In germline, CDR1 is SGHTA, CDR2 FQGNSA. The CDR3 is 12 amino acids. This CDR3 reads CASSSSIEKFYF. In DNA, the CDR3 is TGTGCCAGCAGCTCCAGTATCGAAAAATTCTACTTC.

The rearrangement joins TRBV2 to TRBJ1-6, with D maybe TRBD1 (5 bases). The germline V gene has CDR1 SNHLY and CDR2 FYNNEI. This CDR3 spans 16 amino acids. Trimming pared 3 bases from V and 5 bases from J, leaving 14 bases between. The CDR3 nucleotides are TGTGCCAGCAGTGAGCTGGGGCAGGAGAATAATTCACCCCTCCACTTT. Protein product: CASSELGQENNSPLHF. Full variable domain (remainder filled in from reference TRBV2 and TRBJ1-6): EPEVTQTPSHQVTQMGQEVILRCVPISNHLYFYWYRQILGQKVEFLVSFYNNEISEKSEIFDDQFSVERPDGSNFTLKIRSTKLEDSAMYFCASSELGQENNSPLHFGNGTRLTVT.

This chain connects TRBV27 to TRBJ2-1; TRBD1 aligns across 9 bases. CDR3 size: 16 residues. The J segment lost 1 base and the V segment lost 5 bases, leaving 6 bases of the junction unmatched. Germline-derived CDR1 and CDR2 are MNHEY and SMNVEV (reference sequence). DNA of the CDR3: TGTGCCAGCAGTAAAATACAGGGGGCGTCCTACAATGAGCAGTTCTTC. It yields the protein CASSKIQGASYNEQFF.

J is TRBJ1-4 and V is TRBV10-3; D is perhaps TRBD1 (5 bases). Between the trimmed V and J ends, which lost 0 bases and 5 bases, there was a span of 10 bases. The CDR3 has 15 amino acids. Germline V gene sequence: CDR1 ENHRY, CDR2 SYGVKD. CDR3 in DNA: TGTGCCATCAGTGAGTCAGGGGAGGAAAATGAAAAACTGTTTTTT. This gives the protein CAISESGEENEKLFF.

This clone was observed once. This chain connects TRBV10-3 to TRBJ2-1, with TRBD2 matching over 7 bases. The V gene end was trimmed by 7 bases and the J gene end by 4 bases; junction bases not matched to a gene: 10. The CDR3 totals 15 residues. Germline V gene sequence: CDR1 ENHRY, CDR2 SYGVKD. The CDR3 sequence: CAITRDGEGYNEQFF. CDR3 sequence (DNA): TGTGCCATCACCAGGGACGGGGAGGGTTACAATGAGCAGTTCTTC.

The V gene is TRBV19, the J gene TRBJ2-1; 9 nucleotides line up with TRBD2. Losses at the gene ends were 6 bases for V and 0 bases for J; bases not matched to a gene: 6. There are 16 residues in the CDR3. Germline V gene lookup returns CDR1 LNHDA and CDR2 SQIVND (reference sequence). The CDR3 sequence is CASRPGLASSYNEQFF. The CDR3 nucleotides read TGTGCCAGTAGACCGGGACTAGCCAGCTCCTACAATGAGCAGTTCTTC.

This clone came up a few times. The genes are TRBV7-8 and TRBJ1-1, with D maybe TRBD1 (5 bases). The length of the CDR3 is 15 residues. Germline assignment: CDR1 SGHVS and CDR2 FQNEAQ. V was pared by 2 bases and J by 1 base, with 11 bases between. The CDR3 protein is CASSLREGRNTEAFF. The CDR3 nucleotides read TGTGCCAGCAGCTTAAGGGAGGGGAGGAACACTGAAGCTTTCTTT.

This sequence joins TRBV18 and TRBJ2-3, with 7 nucleotides matching TRBD1. V lost 4 bases and J lost 4; bases outside the gene matches: 14. Germline CDR1 KGHSH, CDR2 LQKENI. The CDR3 is made up of 17 amino acids. DNA for the CDR3: TGTGCCAGCTCACAAACCGACAGGGAAGGTTTTGCAGATACGCAGTATTTT. Translating it yields CASSQTDREGFADTQYF.

V usage is TRBV7-9 and J usage is TRBJ1-5; TRBD1 matches at 8 bases. Trimming removed 1 base from V and 2 bases from J; junction bases left unmatched: 1. The germline gives CDR1 SEHNR, CDR2 FQNEAQ (reference sequence). The CDR3 covers 15 residues. CDR3 protein: CASSLDRGGNQPQHF. DNA of the CDR3: TGTGCCAGCAGCTTAGACAGGGGGGGCAATCAGCCCCAGCATTTT. The variable domain in full, with the rest retrieved from reference TRBV7-9 and TRBJ1-5, is DTGVSQNPRHKITKRGQNVTFRCDPISEHNRLYWYRQTLGQGPEFLTYFQNEAQLEKSRLLSDRFSAERPKGSFSTLEIQRTEQGDSAMYLCASSLDRGGNQPQHFGDGTRLSIL.